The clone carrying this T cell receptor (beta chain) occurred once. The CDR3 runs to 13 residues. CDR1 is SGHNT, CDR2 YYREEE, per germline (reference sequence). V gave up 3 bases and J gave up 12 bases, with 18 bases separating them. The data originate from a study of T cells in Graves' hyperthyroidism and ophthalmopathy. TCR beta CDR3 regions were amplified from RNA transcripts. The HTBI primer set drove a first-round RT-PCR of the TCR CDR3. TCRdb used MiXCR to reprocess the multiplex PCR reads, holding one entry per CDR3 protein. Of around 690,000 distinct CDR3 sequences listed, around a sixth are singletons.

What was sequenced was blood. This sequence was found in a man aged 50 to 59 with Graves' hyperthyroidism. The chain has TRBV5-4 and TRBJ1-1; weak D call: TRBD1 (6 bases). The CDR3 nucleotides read TGTGCCAGCAGCTCGGACAGCTTGGAGAAAACTTTCTTT. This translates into CASSSDSLEKTFF.